The clone carrying this T cell receptor beta chain occurred many times. The CDR3 is 14 residues long. Trimming stripped 0 bases from V and 4 bases from J, with 9 bases between. The germline V gene encodes CDR1 SGHTA and CDR2 FQGTGA. TCRdb called the RT-PCR reads again in MiXCR, with one record for every CDR3 protein. The sample shows about 680,000 distinct CDR3 sequences, about 14% of them seen only once. This clonotype was obtained from a female donor in good health, serving as a healthy control. The chain recombines TRBV7-3 with TRBJ1-1, with no clear D. Input material: memory CD4+ T cells from blood. In nucleotides, the CDR3 is TGTGCCAGCAGCTTAACCGGGGAACTCACTGAAGCTTTCTTT. Translation gives CASSLTGELTEAFF.